The rows below give T cell receptor beta chains drawn from one sample of a study of T cells in Graves' hyperthyroidism and ophthalmopathy. TCRdb used MiXCR to reprocess the multiplex PCR reads, holding one entry per CDR3 protein. The data show around 340,000 distinct CDR3 sequences, over 20% seen once. Material for sequencing was blood. These receptors came from a woman in her forties or fifties with Graves' hyperthyroidism. CDR3s include the opening cysteine and the closing phenylalanine or tryptophan. A D gene is named only where the DNA matches it firmly. Only some rows state a clone size, as once, few, many or a class for expanded clones.

d_call	j_call	v_call	clone_size	cdr3_nt	cdr3_aa
-	TRBJ2-7	TRBV2	-	TGTGCCAGCAGTTTCGAGTCACGAGTGAACGAGCAGTACTTC	CASSFESRVNEQYF
TRBD2	TRBJ2-3	TRBV29-1	-	TGCAGCGTTGACCCCCTGACTAGCGGGGGGGAAGATACGCAGTATTTT	CSVDPLTSGGEDTQYF
-	TRBJ2-7	TRBV12-3/TRBV12-4	many	TGTGCCAGCAGCTCGCGACGGCAGTACGAGCAGTACTTC	CASSSRRQYEQYF
-	TRBJ1-4	TRBV20-1	-	TGCAGTGCTTCACAGGGTAGTAGTGAAAAACTGTTTTTT	CSASQGSSEKLFF
TRBD2	TRBJ2-7	TRBV18	many	TGTGCCAGCTCACCAGAGAGCGGGAGGCTCTACGAGCAGTACTTC	CASSPESGRLYEQYF
-	TRBJ2-7	TRBV7-6	many	TGTGCCAGCAGCAACTTAGCGGACCGGGACGAGCAGTACTTC	CASSNLADRDEQYF
TRBD2	TRBJ2-1	TRBV10-3	few	TGTGCCATCAGGCGGGCGCCCCGACTAGCTTCCCCTACCCATGAGCAGTTCTTC	CAIRRAPRLASPTHEQFF
TRBD2	TRBJ2-7	TRBV28	many	TGTGCCAGCAGTTTGGACGAGCGGGGTTCTCTCATGGAGCAGTACTTC	CASSLDERGSLMEQYF
-	TRBJ1-5	TRBV27	many	TGTGCCAGCAGTCCATATCAGGGGTTTCAGCCCCAGCATTTT	CASSPYQGFQPQHF
-	TRBJ1-1	TRBV5-1	many	TGCGCCAGCACCAACAAAGGGAAGAACACTGAAGCTTTCTTT	CASTNKGKNTEAFF
TRBD1	TRBJ1-6	TRBV18	many	TGTGCCAGCTCACGTGGACAGGGGGTCACTAATTCACCCCTCCACTTT	CASSRGQGVTNSPLHF
TRBD1	TRBJ1-1	TRBV12-3/TRBV12-4	-	TGTGCCAGCAGCAGGGGACAGGGGGCGCACGTAACTGAAGCTTTCTTT	CASSRGQGAHVTEAFF
-	TRBJ2-1	TRBV18	-	TGTGCCAGCTCACCACAGCGGAATGAGCAGTTCTTC	CASSPQRNEQFF
-	TRBJ1-1	TRBV6-1	many	TGTGCCAGCAGCTATACAGGGTCTAATGCGTGGGACACTGAAGCTTTCTTT	CASSYTGSNAWDTEAFF
TRBD1	TRBJ2-7	TRBV6-5	many	TGTGCCAGCAGTTACAAGAGGGGGCTCTCCTACGAGCAGTACTTC	CASSYKRGLSYEQYF
-	TRBJ2-1	TRBV6-1	many	TGTGCCAGCAGGACACGGGAGACGCCCTACAATGAGCAGTTCTTC	CASRTRETPYNEQFF
-	TRBJ1-3	TRBV5-1	many	TGCGCCAGCAGCTTGTTGCCATCTGGAAACACCATATATTTT	CASSLLPSGNTIYF
-	TRBJ2-1	TRBV20-1	-	TGCAGTGCTCCTAGGGACGTGGATGAGCAGTTCTTC	CSAPRDVDEQFF
-	TRBJ1-5	TRBV6-2/TRBV6-3	few	TGTGCCAGCGGGTCCAGGGCGGGTCAGCCCCAGCATTTT	CASGSRAGQPQHF
-	TRBJ2-1	TRBV20-1	-	TGCAGTGCTAGACTTTTTAATGAGCAGTTCTTC	CSARLFNEQFF
-	TRBJ2-7	TRBV20-1	-	TGCAGTGCTCTGACTCTGGGGCTGATAAACTACGAGCAGTACTTC	CSALTLGLINYEQYF
-	TRBJ2-7	TRBV6-5	-	TGTGCCAGCAGTTCCTTCCCCTCCTACGAGCAGTACTTC	CASSSFPSYEQYF
-	TRBJ1-5	TRBV6-1	few	TGTGCCAGCAGTGATACAGGGAGAAGCAATCAGCCCCAGCATTTT	CASSDTGRSNQPQHF
TRBD1	TRBJ2-1	TRBV14	many	TGTGCCAGCAGCCAAGGACAGGGAAGGCTTCGGAATGAGCAGTTCTTC	CASSQGQGRLRNEQFF